This TCR beta chain was identified during a study of CD8+CD57+ T cells in acquired aplastic anemia. Genomic DNA templated the TCR beta VDJ and CDR3 profiling. TCRdb reprocessed the reads via MiXCR and lists one record per CDR3 protein. The sample holds roughly 220,000 distinct CDR3 sequences, over 55% seen once. Patients picked for sequencing had shown CD8+CD57+ cell expansion detected by flow cytometry. Every one of the patients had aplastic anemia (severe, acquired). The blood sampling took place in patients who had so far received no therapy. This clonotype originated in a human donor with aplastic anemia. The sequenced sample consisted of sorted CD4+, CD8+, or CD8+CD57+ T cells (not recorded which) from PBMCs.

Written as DNA, the CDR3 is TGTGCCAGCAGCCCACCGAGGGAAAAGACCCAGTACTTC. Amino acid sequence: CASSPPREKTQYF. V gene TRBV7-8 combines with J gene TRBJ2-5; perhaps TRBD2 as D (5 bases). Germline CDR1 is SGHVS and CDR2 is FQNEAQ. The ends were cut back, 5 bases at V and 6 bases at J, with 13 bases in the middle. The CDR3 contains 13 residues.